The text below deals with one T cell receptor beta chain. This sample was taken from a study of blood T cell repertoires in COVID-19. The overall study: Italy, Spain and the United States were the sources of the convalescent and acute COVID-19 samples. T cells, B-cell-depleted T cells, or PBMCs supplied cDNA or gDNA.

CDR1 is SGHAT and CDR2 is FQNNGV in the germline V gene. Between the trimmed V and J ends, which lost 6 bases and 6 bases, there was a span of 14 bases. The CDR3 runs to 13 residues. This table comes from immunoSEQ multiplex PCR, and its TCRdb copy is limited to in-frame clones, with some not included. This table has around 54,000 clones, roughly 80% appearing once. Participants came from roughly 24 US areas, aged about 18 to 95 years. Which cohort a participant joined came from the clinical history participants gave. The rearrangement uses TRBV11-2 and TRBJ1-1; the D is unclear. Sample: PBMCs or T cells enriched from blood (not recorded which). This clonotype originated in a woman aged 45 to 65 with acute COVID-19. CDR3 sequence (DNA): TGTGCCAGCAGTTCAAGTGTGGGCTCTGAAGCTTTCTTT. It translates to CASSSSVGSEAFF. Supplemented by reference TRBV11-2 and TRBJ1-1, the full variable domain reads EAGVAQSPRYKIIEKRQSVAFWCNPISGHATLYWYQQILGQGPKLLIQFQNNGVVDDSQLPKDRFSAERLKGVDSTLKIQPAKLEDSAVYLCASSSSVGSEAFFGQGTRLTVV.